This paragraph reports one TCR beta chain. The data were obtained in a study of blood T cell repertoires in COVID-19. Whole-study context: Samples taken during acute and convalescent COVID-19 were collected in the United States, Italy and Spain. Sample material is recorded as cDNA or gDNA derived from T cells, B-cell-depleted T cells, or PBMCs.

Method: immunoSEQ multiplex PCR; TCRdb's copy keeps in-frame clones and lacks some. The repertoire consists of over 150,000 clones, with less than 85% occurring once and the leading ten covering 3.2%. Trimming cost V 7 bases and J 7 bases, with 22 bases left between them. CDR1 MDHEN and CDR2 SYDVKM come from the germline V gene. The CDR3 is made up of 15 amino acids. The participants were between about 18 and 90 years old and came from some 23 US areas. Cohort 3 donors were reported recovered after two negative PCRs, clearance, or symptom resolution. The sequence was collected from a woman aged 25 to 39 who had recovered from COVID-19. The specimen sequenced was PBMCs or T cells enriched from blood (not recorded which). The V and J genes are TRBV28 and TRBJ1-2; tentative D call: TRBD1 (6 bases). CDR3 DNA: TGTGCCAGCACCGCGGCTGGGGGGGGGCAGATTGGCTACACCTTC. Residues: CASTAAGGGQIGYTF.